This entry lists 8 T cell receptor beta chains sequenced from one sample in a study of CD8 T cells in Susac syndrome. Random-hexamer reverse transcription was applied to about 0.5 to 1 ug RNA. TCRdb reprocessed the immunoSEQ multiplex PCR reads with MiXCR, giving one entry per CDR3 protein. Here the sample spans over 350,000 distinct CDR3 sequences, more than 70% being singletons. The sequenced sample consisted of CD8+ T cells from PBMCs. These receptors were obtained from a human donor with multiple sclerosis.

The V gene is TRBV29-1, the J gene TRBJ1-2; 9 bases align to TRBD1. The CDR3 is 18 amino acids. The germline V gene has CDR1 SQVTM and CDR2 ANQGSEA. The J segment lost 4 bases and the V segment lost 5 bases, leaving 20 bases of the junction unmatched. The CDR3 protein is CSVITPTGGPRGPYGYTF. CDR3 nucleotides: TGCAGCGTTATAACGCCCACAGGGGGCCCCAGGGGGCCCTATGGCTACACCTTC.

V and J are TRBV6-4 and TRBJ2-1; 10 nucleotides match TRBD2. Per germline, CDR1 MRHNA and CDR2 SNTAGT. The CDR3 extends over 17 amino acids. V lost 0 bases and J lost 9; bases outside the gene matches: 11. CDR3 region: CASSDSGTSVEGGEQFF. For the CDR3, the DNA is TGTGCCAGCAGTGACTCAGGGACTAGCGTAGAGGGCGGTGAGCAGTTCTTC.

The V gene is TRBV4-1, the J gene TRBJ2-2, with 7 bases aligning to TRBD1. The CDR3 is 17 amino acids. The V segment lost 3 bases and the J segment 7 bases; nucleotides outside the gene matches: 14. Germline V gives CDR1 MGHRA, CDR2 YSYEKL. The DNA of the CDR3 is TGCGCCAGCAGCCAGTCACCCGCGACAGGGTCCAACGGGGAGCTGTTTTTT. Translation gives CASSQSPATGSNGELFF.

V is TRBV5-1 and J is TRBJ1-1; the D is unclear. The CDR3 extends over 13 amino acids. Trimming left V 4 bases short and J 11 bases short, with 18 bases between. Germline loops: CDR1 SGHRS, CDR2 YFSETQ. CDR3 in amino acids: CASSRGLGDGAFF. CDR3 DNA sequence: TGCGCCAGCAGCCGAGGGCTGGGTGATGGGGCTTTCTTT. The complete variable domain, with remaining parts taken from reference TRBV5-1 and TRBJ1-1, reads KAGVTQTPRYLIKTRGQQVTLSCSPISGHRSVSWYQQTPGQGLQFLFEYFSETQRNKGNFPGRFSGRQFSNSRSEMNVSTLELGDSALYLCASSRGLGDGAFFGQGTRLTVV.

This rearrangement joins TRBV4-1 to TRBJ2-4; D remains ambiguous. CDR1 is MGHRA and CDR2 is YSYEKL in the germline V gene. The CDR3 runs to 15 residues. V shed 3 bases and J shed 0 bases, with 9 bases lying between them. The CDR3 region is CASSHRALAKNIQYF. CDR3 coding DNA: TGCGCCAGCAGCCATCGGGCCCTAGCCAAAAACATTCAGTACTTC.

The V and J genes are TRBV11-2 and TRBJ1-6; the D is unclear. The ends were cut back, 0 bases at V and 5 bases at J, with 14 bases in the middle. This CDR3 contains 17 residues. Germline V CDR1 and CDR2: SGHAT, FQNNGV. The chain's CDR3 is CASSLDQWNRDNSPLHF. The CDR3 DNA reads TGTGCCAGCAGCTTAGATCAGTGGAACAGAGATAATTCACCCCTCCACTTT.

The V call is TRBV29-1, the J call TRBJ2-1; 8 bases match TRBD2. The junction had 10 bases not matched to a gene; V was cut back by 6 bases and J by 3 bases. The CDR3 extends over 15 amino acids. CDR1 is SQVTM, CDR2 ANQGSEA, per germline. The CDR3 here is CSVDGLASNYNEQFF. In DNA form, the CDR3 reads TGCAGCGTCGATGGACTAGCTAGTAACTACAATGAGCAGTTCTTC.

CDR3 coding DNA: TGCGCCAGCAGCCAAGATCAAAACAGGGGACACACTGAAGCTTTCTTT. It is translated as CASSQDQNRGHTEAFF. This chain connects TRBV4-1 to TRBJ1-1; 7 nucleotides agree with TRBD1. The CDR3 consists of 16 residues. Trimming took 0 bases from V and 3 from J; bases not matched to a gene: 7. CDR1 is MGHRA, CDR2 YSYEKL, per germline.